Each of the 19 T cell receptor beta chains below was sequenced from the same sample in a study of blood T cells in healthy people across ages. A second PCR, run for roughly 7 to 12 cycles, used a sample-barcoded 5' primer plus a J-beta primer mix. MiXCR was run by TCRdb on the 5' RACE reads, yielding one entry per CDR3 protein. The repertoire has 800,000 to 950,000 distinct CDR3 sequences, almost 30% of them found once; the top ten carry approximately 10%. These records were also assigned to another study, of T cells of mothers and their children.

Specimen: blood. These receptors were obtained from a woman between 40 and 55 years old in good health.

This chain connects TRBV30 to TRBJ1-5, with TRBD1 matching 7 bases. Unmatched junction bases numbered 11, after V lost 0 bases and J lost 9 bases. CDR3 length: 15 residues. Germline loops: CDR1 GTSNPN, CDR2 SVGIG (reference sequence). Here the CDR3 reads CAWSVSRQGVWPQHF. CDR3 coding DNA: TGTGCCTGGAGTGTAAGCCGACAGGGAGTTTGGCCCCAGCATTTT.

J is TRBJ2-1 and V is TRBV20-1; D might be TRBD2 (5 bases). The germline CDR1 and CDR2 sequences are DFQATT and SNEGSKA (reference sequence). V dropped 3 bases and J dropped 4 bases, with 19 bases sitting between them. The CDR3 runs to 16 residues. CDR3 sequence (DNA): TGCAGTGCTAGGGCGGGCTGGCGAGTTACTTACAATGAGCAGTTCTTC. This encodes CSARAGWRVTYNEQFF.

This clonotype was seen repeatedly, ten times or more. The chain is built from TRBV6-4 and TRBJ2-1; 12 nucleotides agree with TRBD2. The trim removed 3 bases at V and 8 bases at J, leaving 5 bases unmatched. The germline V gene encodes CDR1 MRHNA and CDR2 SNTAGT. The CDR3 runs to 15 residues. The DNA of the CDR3 is TGTGCCAGCAGTGAACTAGCGGGGGGCCAGGATGAGCAGTTCTTC. Protein product: CASSELAGGQDEQFF.

The chain employs TRBV20-1 and TRBJ1-1, with a weak D call TRBD1 (5 bases). V lost 3 bases and J lost 2, with 13 bases in between. The germline V gene has CDR1 DFQATT and CDR2 SNEGSKA (reference sequence). The CDR3 has 14 amino acids. The CDR3 spells CSARGLRANTEAFF. The CDR3 region has the DNA TGCAGTGCTAGGGGACTAAGGGCCAACACTGAAGCTTTCTTT.

The rearrangement uses TRBV13 and TRBJ2-7, with D possibly matching TRBD2 (6 bases). The V gene lost 5 bases and the J gene lost 5 bases, with 16 bases spanning the gap. The CDR3 sequence is 14 residues long. Germline V gene lookup returns CDR1 PRHDT and CDR2 FYEKMQ (reference sequence). DNA of the CDR3: TGTGCCAGCAGCGGTGCGGAGGGTTTGGACGAGCAGTACTTC. Protein sequence: CASSGAEGLDEQYF.

The chain joins TRBV7-9 to TRBJ2-3; D call uncertain. Per the germline V gene, CDR1 is SEHNR and CDR2 is FQNEAQ (reference sequence). V was trimmed by 2 bases and J by 3 bases, leaving 3 bases between them. The length of the CDR3 is 12 residues. This chain's CDR3 is CASSLKTDTQYF. For the CDR3, the DNA is TGTGCCAGCAGCTTAAAAACAGATACGCAGTATTTT.

The rearrangement uses TRBV11-2 and TRBJ2-4, with TRBD1 identical over 8 bases. Unmatched junction bases numbered 11, after V lost 6 bases and J lost 1 base. The germline V gene encodes CDR1 SGHAT and CDR2 FQNNGV. The CDR3 is made up of 17 amino acids. CDR3 sequence reads: CASRTLRTGTAKNIQYF. CDR3 DNA: TGTGCCAGCAGGACACTGAGGACAGGGACGGCCAAAAACATTCAGTACTTC.

This clonotype has just a few counts. The genes are TRBV5-1 and TRBJ2-5, with D maybe TRBD2 (7 bases). Trimming took 6 bases from V and 3 from J, leaving 21 bases between them. Germline assignment: CDR1 SGHRS and CDR2 YFSETQ. The CDR3 loop spans 16 amino acids. CDR3 bases: TGCGCCAGCAACCTGGGGGGGGCCCCGGGAGAAGAGACCCAGTACTTC. Translating gives CASNLGGAPGEETQYF.

This clonotype was counted a few times. This sequence joins TRBV20-1 and TRBJ1-1, with a tentative D call TRBD1 (6 bases). The CDR3 loop spans 14 amino acids. Germline loops: CDR1 DFQATT, CDR2 SNEGSKA (reference sequence). With 5 bases removed from V and 6 bases from J, the gap between germline ends came to 19 bases. In DNA form, the CDR3 reads TGCAGTGCTCAGGGGATGCCTGATAGCCCTGAAGCTTTCTTT. Amino acids: CSAQGMPDSPEAFF.

This clonotype was recorded at least ten times. The J gene is TRBJ2-1, the V gene TRBV10-3; 10 bases align to TRBD1. This CDR3 is 14 amino acids long. Germline trimming cut 7 bases from V and 3 bases from J; bases unmatched to any gene: 3. CDR1 ENHRY and CDR2 SYGVKD come from the germline V gene. The CDR3 DNA reads TGTGCCATCACAGGGACAGGGGACTACAATGAGCAGTTCTTC. Translation gives CAITGTGDYNEQFF.

The chain carries TRBV5-1 and TRBJ2-3; 8 positions match TRBD2. The CDR3 runs 15 residues. The V segment lost 4 bases and the J segment 6 bases; nucleotides outside the gene matches: 10. CDR1 is SGHRS and CDR2 is YFSETQ in the germline V gene. CDR3 in DNA: TGCGCCAGCAGCCGAACCGTAGCGGGGTCGGATACGCAGTATTTT. Its translation is CASSRTVAGSDTQYF.

V is TRBV6-6 and J is TRBJ1-3; TRBD1 might be the D (5 bases). CDR1 and CDR2 (germline): MNHNY, SVGAGI (reference sequence). V was trimmed by 4 bases and J by 0 bases, leaving 10 bases between them. The CDR3 has 15 amino acids. The CDR3 DNA follows: TGTGCCAGCAGTTGGGGGGAGTACTCTGGAAACACCATATATTTT. Its protein is CASSWGEYSGNTIYF.

This clonotype was picked up a small number of times. This chain uses TRBV7-6 with TRBJ2-5; D may be TRBD1 (6 bases). This CDR3 comprises 18 residues. Germline V CDR1 and CDR2: SGHVS, FNYEAQ. V was pared by 1 base and J by 4 bases, with 22 bases between. The DNA of the CDR3 is TGTGCCAGCAGCTTAGGGTACAACACTGGGGGCCTCGGAGAGACCCAGTACTTC. The encoded protein is CASSLGYNTGGLGETQYF.

The rearrangement links TRBV28 to TRBJ1-1; the match to TRBD1 covers 8 bases. Trimming took 5 bases from V and 1 from J; bases not matched to a gene: 3. CDR1 is MDHEN, CDR2 SYDVKM, per germline. CDR3 length: 14 amino acids. The chain's CDR3 is CASSTGTGNTEAFF. CDR3 coding DNA: TGTGCCAGCAGTACAGGGACAGGGAACACTGAAGCTTTCTTT.

The chain links TRBV12-3 or TRBV12-4 to TRBJ1-2; D may be TRBD1 (5 bases). Trimming left V 3 bases short and J 8 bases short, with 13 bases between. The CDR3 length is 13 residues. CDR3 coding DNA: TGTGCCAGCAGTTTTGGGAGGGGCTGGGGCTACACCTTC. As protein: CASSFGRGWGYTF.

This clonotype has more than one count but fewer than ten. The rearrangement links TRBV10-3 to TRBJ2-1; D remains unclear. Germline V gene data show CDR1 as ENHRY and CDR2 as SYGVKD. The V gene lost 4 bases and the J gene lost 4 bases, with 11 bases spanning the gap. This CDR3 has 14 residues. The CDR3 region has the DNA TGTGCCATCAGTGGACTTAAGGGATACAATGAGCAGTTCTTC. Its protein is CAISGLKGYNEQFF.

The CDR3 DNA sequence: TGTGCCAGCAGACGTCGGGACAGGGGTAGAAACGAGCAGTACTTC. The encoded protein is CASRRRDRGRNEQYF. This rearrangement joins TRBV5-6 to TRBJ2-7; 10 bases are shared with TRBD1. J gave up 5 bases and V 5 bases, and 10 bases lay outside the gene matches. Looked up from germline, CDR1 is SGHDT and CDR2 is YYEEEE. The CDR3 sequence is 15 residues long.

V gene TRBV5-5 combines with J gene TRBJ1-2; D perhaps matches TRBD1 (5 bases). CDR1 is SGHKS, CDR2 YYEKEE, per germline (reference sequence). This CDR3 has 13 residues. Trimming removed 3 bases at V and 4 bases at J, with 10 bases between. The CDR3 DNA follows: TGTGCCAGCAGCTCCCCGGGGCCCTATGGCTACACCTTC. Amino acid sequence: CASSSPGPYGYTF.

The rearrangement joins TRBV27 to TRBJ1-1; 7 bases fit TRBD1. There are 13 residues in the CDR3. The V gene's germline CDR1 is MNHEY and CDR2 SMNVEV (reference sequence). V gave up 6 bases and J gave up 7 bases; unmatched junction bases: 8. The CDR3 DNA reads as TGTGCCAGCAGGATGACAGGGTTCCTTGAAGCTTTCTTT. It is translated as CASRMTGFLEAFF.